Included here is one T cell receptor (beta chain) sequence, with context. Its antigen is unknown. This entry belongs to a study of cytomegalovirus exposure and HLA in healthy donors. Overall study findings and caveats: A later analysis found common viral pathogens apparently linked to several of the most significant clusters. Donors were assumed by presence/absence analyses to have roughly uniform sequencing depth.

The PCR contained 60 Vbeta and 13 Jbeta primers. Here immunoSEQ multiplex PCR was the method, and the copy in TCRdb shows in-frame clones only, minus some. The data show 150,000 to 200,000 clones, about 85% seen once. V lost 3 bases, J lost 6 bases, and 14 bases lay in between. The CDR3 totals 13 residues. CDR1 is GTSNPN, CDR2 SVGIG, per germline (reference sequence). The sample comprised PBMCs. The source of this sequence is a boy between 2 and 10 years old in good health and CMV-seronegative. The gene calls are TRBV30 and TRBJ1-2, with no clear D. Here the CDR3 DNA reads TGTGCCTGGAGCCGGGGATGGGGTGATGGCTACACCTTC. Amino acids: CAWSRGWGDGYTF.